The sequence of this T cell receptor beta chain was determined in a study of yellow fever vaccine responses in identical twins. TCRdb analysed the RT-PCR reads with MiXCR anew, one entry per CDR3 protein. The sample consists of roughly 18,000 distinct CDR3 sequences, about 61% of them appearing once. The source was T cells from blood (PBMCs), unsorted or a sorted subset (not recorded which), collected before or after yellow fever vaccination (not recorded which). This TCR was sampled from a woman aged 18-29 years who received the yellow fever vaccine.

As DNA, the CDR3 is TGCGCCAGCAGTGAGAACAGGAACTATGGCTACACCTTC. Its protein is CASSENRNYGYTF. The V call is TRBV10-1, the J call TRBJ1-2; a possible D gene is TRBD1 (5 bases). The V gene's germline CDR1 is WNHNN and CDR2 SYGVQD (reference sequence). The CDR3 contains 13 residues. The V end was cut by 2 bases, the J end by 2 bases, with 6 bases between.